These 2 T cell receptor beta chains share one sample of origin, sequenced in a study of OX40 agonist ivuxolimab in advanced cancers. Assay used: immunoSEQ multiplex PCR; TCRdb lists only in-frame clones, some missing. Here the sample spans about 52,000 clones, 85% to 95% being singletons. Here the sequenced sample was CD4+ or CD8+ T cells sorted from blood, taken in a trial of the OX40 agonist ivuxolimab. All receptors derive from an adult with an advanced solid tumor such as melanoma, head and neck, liver or kidney cancer.

The chain couples TRBV10-1 to TRBJ1-1, with D unclear. The CDR3 runs 11 residues. Germline V gene sequence: CDR1 WNHNN, CDR2 SYGVQD (reference sequence). V lost 10 bases and J lost 4, with 10 bases in between. The CDR3, as DNA: TGCGCCATCGGACGGGTCACTGAAGCTTTCTTT. It yields the protein CAIGRVTEAFF.

This clone is medium-sized. This chain links TRBV27 with TRBJ2-1; the D is unclear. This CDR3 has 12 amino acids. Trimming stripped 2 bases from V and 9 bases from J, with 8 bases between. Germline CDR1 is MNHEY and CDR2 is SMNVEV (reference sequence). In DNA, the CDR3 is TGTGCCAGCAGTTTAGTAGGACGTGAGCAGTTCTTC. Protein: CASSLVGREQFF.